In its sample, the clone carrying this T cell receptor beta chain was seen once. Antigen specificity is unknown. TCRdb redid the calling of the 5' RACE reads with MiXCR, one entry per CDR3 protein. The sample lists some 1,700,000 distinct CDR3 sequences; around a third were seen once. There were only healthy Caucasians among the donors. The record originates from a study of identical twins. Whole-study results and caveats: It was out-of-frame TCR alpha sharing in monozygotic twins that models underestimated. In cord blood, abundant beta clonotypes had fewer insertions; memory showed no trend. Conclusions were based on cross-sectional statistical analysis, without following the same donors.

The sequence came from a newborn girl in good health. Sequencing was performed on cord blood.

CDR3 protein: CASSLAHSDGYTF. The CDR3 nucleotides are TGTGCCAGCAGCTTAGCCCACAGTGACGGCTACACCTTC. The V call is TRBV7-9, the J call TRBJ1-2; D remains unclear. The CDR3 consists of 13 residues. Deletions cut 0 bases from V and 8 bases from J, with 10 bases between. Germline V gives CDR1 SEHNR, CDR2 FQNEAQ (reference sequence).